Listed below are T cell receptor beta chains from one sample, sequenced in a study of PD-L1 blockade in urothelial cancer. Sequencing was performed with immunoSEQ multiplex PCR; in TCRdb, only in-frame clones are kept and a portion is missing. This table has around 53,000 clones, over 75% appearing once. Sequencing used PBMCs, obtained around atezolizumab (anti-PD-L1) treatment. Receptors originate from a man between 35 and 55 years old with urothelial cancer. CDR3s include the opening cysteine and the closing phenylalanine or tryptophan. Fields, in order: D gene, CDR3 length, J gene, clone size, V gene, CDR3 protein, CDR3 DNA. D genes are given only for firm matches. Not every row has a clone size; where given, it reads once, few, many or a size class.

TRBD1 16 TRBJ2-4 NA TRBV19 CASSGTTGGAKNIQYF TGTGCCAGTAGTGGGACGACAGGGGGAGCCAAAAACATTCAGTACTTC
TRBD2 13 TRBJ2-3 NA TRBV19 CASGRGVTDTQYF TGTGCCAGCGGGAGGGGGGTCACAGATACGCAGTATTTT
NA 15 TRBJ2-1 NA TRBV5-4 CASSLVGVSHNEQFF TGTGCCAGCAGCTTGGTTGGAGTTTCCCACAATGAGCAGTTCTTC
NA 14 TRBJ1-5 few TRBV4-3 CASSQDRGNQPQHF TGCGCCAGCAGCCAAGACCGGGGAAATCAGCCCCAGCATTTT
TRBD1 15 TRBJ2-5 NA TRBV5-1 CASSLEGRGQETQYF TGCGCCAGCAGCTTGGAAGGCAGGGGGCAAGAGACCCAGTACTTC
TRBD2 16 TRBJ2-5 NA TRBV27 CASSSWAGGPGETQYF TGTGCCAGCAGTTCTTGGGCGGGAGGGCCAGGAGAGACCCAGTACTTC
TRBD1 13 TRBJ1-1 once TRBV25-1 CASSRPGQGEAFF TGTGCCAGCAGTAGACCGGGACAGGGCGAAGCTTTCTTT
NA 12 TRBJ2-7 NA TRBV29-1 CSVGSATYEQYF TGCAGCGTGGGTAGCGCCACCTACGAGCAGTACTTC
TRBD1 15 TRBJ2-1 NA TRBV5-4 CASSWGTGGNDEQFF TGTGCCAGCAGCTGGGGGACAGGGGGTAACGATGAGCAGTTCTTC
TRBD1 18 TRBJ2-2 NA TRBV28 CASSLLGYGQGNTGELFF TGTGCCAGCAGTCTTCTGGGATATGGACAGGGGAACACCGGGGAGCTGTTTTTT
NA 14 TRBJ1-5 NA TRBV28 CASSNGGVSQPQHF TGTGCCAGCAGTAATGGGGGGGTGAGTCAGCCCCAGCATTTT
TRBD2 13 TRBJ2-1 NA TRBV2 CARDRDYNNEQFF TGTGCCAGAGACCGGGACTACAACAATGAGCAGTTCTTC
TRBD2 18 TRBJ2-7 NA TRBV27 CASGSPGLAGGHFVGQYF TGTGCCAGCGGCTCCCCGGGACTAGCGGGAGGGCACTTCGTGGGGCAGTACTTC
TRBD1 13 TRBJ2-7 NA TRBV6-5 CASKDRGGYEQYF TGTGCCAGCAAGGACAGGGGCGGCTACGAGCAGTACTTC
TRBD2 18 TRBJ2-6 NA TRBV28 CASSPRGSSSSGANVLTF TGTGCCAGCAGCCCGCGCGGGAGTTCCAGCTCTGGGGCCAACGTCCTGACTTTC
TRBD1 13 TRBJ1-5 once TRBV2 CASRDRVKQPQHF TGTGCCAGCCGGGACAGGGTAAAACAGCCCCAGCATTTT
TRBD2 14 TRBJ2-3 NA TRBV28 CASSSGPGAGVQYF TGTGCCAGCAGTTCAGGGCCCGGAGCGGGAGTTCAGTATTTT
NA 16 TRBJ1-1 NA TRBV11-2 CASSARTAASNTEAFF TGTGCCAGCAGCGCACGAACAGCCGCCTCCAACACTGAAGCTTTCTTT
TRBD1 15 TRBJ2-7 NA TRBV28 CASSLSFGQGYEQYF TGTGCCAGCAGTTTATCCTTTGGACAGGGATACGAGCAGTACTTC
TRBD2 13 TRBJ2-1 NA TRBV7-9 CASSQLAGGPLFF TGTGCCAGCAGCCAACTAGCGGGAGGCCCTCTGTTCTTC
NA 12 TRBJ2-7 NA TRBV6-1 CASRAFPHEQYF TGTGCCAGCAGGGCTTTTCCCCACGAGCAGTACTTC
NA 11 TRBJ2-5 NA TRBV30 CAWSTGETQYF TGTGCCTGGAGTACAGGAGAGACCCAGTACTTC
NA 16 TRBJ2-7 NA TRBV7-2 CASSLVGSGASYEQYF TGTGCCAGCAGCTTAGTGGGTTCAGGGGCCTCCTACGAGCAGTACTTC
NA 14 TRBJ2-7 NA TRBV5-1 CASSLEGVSYEQYF TGCGCCAGCAGCTTGGAGGGAGTCTCCTACGAGCAGTACTTC
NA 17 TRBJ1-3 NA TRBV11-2 CASSPTPGGAIGNTIYF TGTGCCAGCAGCCCTACCCCCGGGGGGGCGATTGGAAACACCATATATTTT
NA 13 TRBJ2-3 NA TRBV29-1 CSVAVGSTDTQYF TGCAGCGTTGCTGTCGGTAGCACAGATACGCAGTATTTT
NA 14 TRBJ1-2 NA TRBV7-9 CASSSPGQLYGYTF TGTGCCAGCAGCTCGCCTGGACAGCTTTATGGCTACACCTTC
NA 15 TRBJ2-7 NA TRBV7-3 CASSSGLGGSYEQYF TGTGCCAGCAGCTCGGGCCTCGGGGGATCCTACGAGCAGTACTTC
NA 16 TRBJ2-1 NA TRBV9 CASSVGAGNSYNEQFF TGTGCCAGCAGCGTAGGGGCGGGAAACTCCTACAATGAGCAGTTCTTC
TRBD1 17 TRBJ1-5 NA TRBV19 CATEPGQGVAGNQPQHF TGTGCCACAGAACCGGGACAGGGAGTGGCTGGCAATCAGCCCCAGCATTTT
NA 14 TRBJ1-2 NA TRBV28 CASIDGARNYGYTF TGTGCCAGCATCGATGGGGCACGGAACTATGGCTACACCTTC
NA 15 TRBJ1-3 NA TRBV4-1 CASSQDYFGDGHIYF TGCGCCAGCAGCCAAGATTACTTCGGGGATGGGCACATATATTTT
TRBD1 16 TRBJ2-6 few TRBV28 CASSWDSYSGANVLTF TGTGCCAGCAGTTGGGACAGCTACTCTGGGGCCAACGTCCTGACTTTC
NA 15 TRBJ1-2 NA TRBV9 CASSPEGSRGYGYTF TGTGCCAGCAGCCCGGAGGGGTCGAGGGGCTATGGCTACACCTTC
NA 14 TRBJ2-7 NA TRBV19 CASSPGLPGREQYF TGTGCCAGTAGCCCGGGACTCCCGGGGAGAGAGCAGTACTTC
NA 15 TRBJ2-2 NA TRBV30 CAWRDGTRGTGELFF TGTGCCTGGAGAGACGGGACAAGGGGCACCGGGGAGCTGTTTTTT
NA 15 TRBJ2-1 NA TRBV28 CASSPSRDFYNEQFF TGTGCCAGCAGCCCGTCCCGGGACTTTTACAATGAGCAGTTCTTC
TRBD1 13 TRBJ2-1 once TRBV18 CASSPSDRPEQFF TGTGCCAGCTCACCCTCGGACAGGCCTGAGCAGTTCTTC
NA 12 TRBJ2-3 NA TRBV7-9 CASSPDSDTQYF TGTGCCAGCAGCCCGGACTCAGATACGCAGTATTTT
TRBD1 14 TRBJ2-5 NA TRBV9 CASSFGTALETQYF TGTGCCAGCAGCTTCGGGACAGCTCTCGAGACCCAGTACTTC
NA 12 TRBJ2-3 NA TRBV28 CASSGPKDTQYF TGTGCCAGCAGTGGTCCTAAGGATACGCAGTATTTT
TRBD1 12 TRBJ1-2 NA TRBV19 CASRQGENGYTF TGTGCCAGCAGACAGGGTGAGAATGGCTACACCTTC
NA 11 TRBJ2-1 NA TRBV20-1 CSARAYNEQFF TGCAGTGCTAGAGCTTACAATGAGCAGTTCTTC
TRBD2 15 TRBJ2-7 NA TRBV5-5 CASSLALAGRCEQYF TGTGCCAGCAGCTTGGCCCTAGCGGGAAGGTGCGAGCAGTACTTC
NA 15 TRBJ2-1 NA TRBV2 CASSEGQGTYNEQFF TGTGCCAGCAGTGAAGGGCAGGGAACCTACAATGAGCAGTTCTTC
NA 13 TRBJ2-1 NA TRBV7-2 CASSPYDVREQFF TGTGCCAGCAGCCCCTATGATGTACGGGAGCAGTTCTTC
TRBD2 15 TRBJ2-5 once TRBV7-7 CASSSTSGRQETQYF TGTGCTAGCAGCTCGACTAGCGGGCGGCAAGAGACCCAGTACTTC
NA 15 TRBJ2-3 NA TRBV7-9 CASEGERSITDTQYF TGTGCCAGTGAGGGGGAGCGATCCATCACAGATACGCAGTATTTT
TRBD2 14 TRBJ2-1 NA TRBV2 CASVPGLANNEQFF TGTGCCAGCGTGCCGGGACTAGCGAACAATGAGCAGTTCTTC
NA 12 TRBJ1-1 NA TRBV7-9 CASSFERAGAFF TGTGCCAGCAGCTTCGAGCGAGCTGGGGCTTTCTTT
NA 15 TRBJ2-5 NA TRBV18 CASSPGRQYQETQYF TGTGCCAGCTCACCAGGGAGGCAGTACCAAGAGACCCAGTACTTC
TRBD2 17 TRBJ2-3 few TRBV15 CATSRPIWTSEGDTQYF TGTGCCACCAGCAGACCAATTTGGACTAGCGAGGGAGATACGCAGTATTTT
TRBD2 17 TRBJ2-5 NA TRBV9 CASSVPIGGAEYETQYF TGTGCCAGCAGCGTCCCTATCGGGGGGGCGGAATACGAGACCCAGTACTTC
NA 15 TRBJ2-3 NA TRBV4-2 CASSQGRSSTDTQYF TGTGCCAGCAGCCAAGGTCGGTCTAGCACAGATACGCAGTATTTT
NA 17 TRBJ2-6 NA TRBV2 CASSEDRTISGANVLTF TGTGCCAGCAGTGAGGACAGAACTATTAGTGGGGCCAACGTCCTGACTTTC
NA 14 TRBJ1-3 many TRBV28 CASSLRGSGNTIYF TGTGCCAGCAGTTTGCGGGGCTCTGGAAACACCATATATTTT
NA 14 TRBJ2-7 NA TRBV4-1 CASSPRDLPHEQYF TGCGCCAGCAGCCCTCGGGACTTGCCCCACGAGCAGTACTTC
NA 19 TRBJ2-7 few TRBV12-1 CASSSSWLLRQGPGYEQYF TGTGCCAGCAGCTCGTCTTGGCTCCTCCGACAGGGGCCAGGCTACGAGCAGTACTTC
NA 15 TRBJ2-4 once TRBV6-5 CASRLTAGHKNIQYF TGTGCCAGCAGACTAACCGCAGGGCACAAAAACATTCAGTACTTC
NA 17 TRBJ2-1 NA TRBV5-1 CASSPGGLPSSYNEQFF TGCGCCAGCAGCCCCGGAGGGCTCCCTTCCTCCTACAATGAGCAGTTCTTC